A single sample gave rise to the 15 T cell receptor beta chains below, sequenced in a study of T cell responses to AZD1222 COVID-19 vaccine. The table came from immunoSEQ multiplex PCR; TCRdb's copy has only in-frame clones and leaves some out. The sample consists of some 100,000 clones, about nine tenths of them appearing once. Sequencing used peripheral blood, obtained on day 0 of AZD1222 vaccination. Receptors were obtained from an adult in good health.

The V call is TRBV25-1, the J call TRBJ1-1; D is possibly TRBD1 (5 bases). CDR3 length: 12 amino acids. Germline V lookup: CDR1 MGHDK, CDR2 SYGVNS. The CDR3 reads CGQGRAITEAFF. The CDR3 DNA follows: TGTGGTCAGGGACGGGCTATCACTGAAGCTTTCTTT.

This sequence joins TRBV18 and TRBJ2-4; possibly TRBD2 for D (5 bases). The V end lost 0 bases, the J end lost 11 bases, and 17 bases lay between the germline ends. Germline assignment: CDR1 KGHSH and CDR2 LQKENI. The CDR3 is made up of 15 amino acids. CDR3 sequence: CASSPPNSRESLQYF. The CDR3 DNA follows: TGTGCCAGCTCACCACCGAATTCGAGGGAATCGCTTCAGTACTTC. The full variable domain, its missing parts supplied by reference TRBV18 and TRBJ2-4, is NAGVMQNPRHLVRRRGQEARLRCSPMKGHSHVYWYRQLPEEGLKFMVYLQKENIIDESGMPKERFSAEFPKEGPSILRIQQVVRGDSAAYFCASSPPNSRESLQYFGAGTRLSVL.

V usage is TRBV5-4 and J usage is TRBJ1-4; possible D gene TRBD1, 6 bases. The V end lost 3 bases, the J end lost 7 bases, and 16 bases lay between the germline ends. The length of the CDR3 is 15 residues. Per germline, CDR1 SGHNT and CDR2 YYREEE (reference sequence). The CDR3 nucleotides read TGTGCCAGCAGCTACTCGGGGGCGGGAGGTGAAAAACTGTTTTTT. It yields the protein CASSYSGAGGEKLFF.

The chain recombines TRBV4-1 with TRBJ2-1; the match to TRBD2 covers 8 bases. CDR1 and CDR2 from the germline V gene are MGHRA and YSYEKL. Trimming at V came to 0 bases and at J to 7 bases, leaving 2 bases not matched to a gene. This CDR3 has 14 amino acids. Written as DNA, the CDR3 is TGCGCCAGCAGCCAAGATGGACTAGCTAATGAGCAGTTCTTC. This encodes CASSQDGLANEQFF.

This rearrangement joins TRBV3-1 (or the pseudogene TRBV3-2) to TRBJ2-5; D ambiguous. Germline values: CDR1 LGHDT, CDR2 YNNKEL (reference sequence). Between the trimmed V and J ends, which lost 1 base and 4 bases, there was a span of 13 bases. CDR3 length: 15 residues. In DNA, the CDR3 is TGTGCCAGCAGCCAAGTGTCTTATGGTGGAGAGACCCAGTACTTC. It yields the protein CASSQVSYGGETQYF.

CDR3 coding DNA: TGTGCCAGCAGCCCAGGGGACAGGGGGAACTATGGCTACACCTTC. Amino acids: CASSPGDRGNYGYTF. The V call is TRBV4-2, the J call TRBJ1-2; 11 nucleotides align to TRBD1. The V gene end was trimmed by 4 bases and the J gene end by 2 bases; junction bases not matched to a gene: 3. CDR3 size: 15 residues. Germline lookup yields CDR1 LGHNA and CDR2 YNFKEQ.

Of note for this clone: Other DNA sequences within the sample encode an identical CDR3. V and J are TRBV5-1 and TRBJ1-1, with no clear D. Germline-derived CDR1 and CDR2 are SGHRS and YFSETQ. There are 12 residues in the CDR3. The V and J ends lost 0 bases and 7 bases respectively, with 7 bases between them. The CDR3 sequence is CASSLEADEAFF. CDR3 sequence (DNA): TGCGCCAGCAGCTTGGAGGCCGATGAAGCTTTCTTT.

The DNA of the CDR3 is TGTGCCAGCAGCCAAGAAATTTGGTTAGAGTCGTTCTTC. It is translated as CASSQEIWLESFF. The chain employs TRBV4-2 and TRBJ2-1; D not certain. The CDR3 length is 13 residues. The germline V gene encodes CDR1 LGHNA and CDR2 YNFKEQ. Trimming shortened V by 0 bases and J by 15 bases, and 15 bases separated the two germline ends.

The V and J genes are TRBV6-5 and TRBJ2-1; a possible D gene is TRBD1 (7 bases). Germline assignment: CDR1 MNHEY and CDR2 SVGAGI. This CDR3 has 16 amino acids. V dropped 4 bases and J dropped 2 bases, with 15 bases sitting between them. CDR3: CASSSPQGEAYNEQFF. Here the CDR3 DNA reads TGTGCCAGCAGTTCGCCGCAGGGGGAGGCCTACAATGAGCAGTTCTTC.

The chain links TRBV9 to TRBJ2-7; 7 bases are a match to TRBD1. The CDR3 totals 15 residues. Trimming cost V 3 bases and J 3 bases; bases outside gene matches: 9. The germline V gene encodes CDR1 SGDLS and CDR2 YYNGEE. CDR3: CASSARQGTNYEQYF. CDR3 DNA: TGTGCCAGCAGCGCGAGACAGGGCACTAACTACGAGCAGTACTTC.

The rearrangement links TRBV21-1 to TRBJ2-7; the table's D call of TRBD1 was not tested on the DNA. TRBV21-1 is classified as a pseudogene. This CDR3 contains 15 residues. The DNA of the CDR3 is TGTGCCAGCAGCAAAAGCCGGCAGGGGGGCGACGAGCAGTACTTC. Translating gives CASSKSRQGGDEQYF.

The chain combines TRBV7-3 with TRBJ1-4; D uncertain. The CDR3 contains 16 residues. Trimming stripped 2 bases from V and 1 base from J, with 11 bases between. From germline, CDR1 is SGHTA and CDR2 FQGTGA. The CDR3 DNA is TGTGCCAGCAGCTTAGGAAGACGGGGAACTAATGAAAAACTGTTTTTT. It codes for CASSLGRRGTNEKLFF.

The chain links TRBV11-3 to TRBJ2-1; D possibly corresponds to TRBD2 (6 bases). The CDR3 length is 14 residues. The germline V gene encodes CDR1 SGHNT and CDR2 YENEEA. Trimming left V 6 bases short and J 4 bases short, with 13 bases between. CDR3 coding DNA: TGTGCCAGCAGTCCCGGGGGAGCGTACAATGAGCAGTTCTTC. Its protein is CASSPGGAYNEQFF.

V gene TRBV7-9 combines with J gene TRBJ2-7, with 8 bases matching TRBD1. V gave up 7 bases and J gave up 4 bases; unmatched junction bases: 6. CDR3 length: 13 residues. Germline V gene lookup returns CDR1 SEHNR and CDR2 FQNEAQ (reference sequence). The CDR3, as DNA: TGTGCCAGCAACAAGACAGGGGTTTACGAGCAGTACTTC. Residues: CASNKTGVYEQYF.

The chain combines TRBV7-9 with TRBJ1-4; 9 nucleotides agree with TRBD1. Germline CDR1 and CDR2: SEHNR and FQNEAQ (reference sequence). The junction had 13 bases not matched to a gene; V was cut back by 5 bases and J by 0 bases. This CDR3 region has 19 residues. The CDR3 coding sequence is TGTGCCAGCAGCCCGAACAGGGGGCTAGGAGGTGCAACTAATGAAAAACTGTTTTTT. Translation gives CASSPNRGLGGATNEKLFF.